A single sample gave rise to the 5 T cell receptor beta chains below, sequenced in a study of yellow fever vaccine responses in identical twins. MiXCR, run by TCRdb on the RT-PCR reads, gives a single entry per CDR3 protein. The data show under 4,000 distinct CDR3 sequences, with over 75% seen just once and around 2.5% held by the top ten. The specimen comprised T cells from blood (PBMCs), unsorted or a sorted subset (not recorded which), sampled before or after yellow fever vaccination (not recorded which). The receptors were sampled from a woman aged 18-29 years who received the yellow fever vaccine.

Here the CDR3 reads CASSLMTVSYNEQFF. The CDR3 coding sequence is TGTGCCAGCAGCTTAATGACAGTGTCCTACAATGAGCAGTTCTTC. The gene calls are TRBV11-1 and TRBJ2-1; possibly TRBD1 for D (5 bases). The CDR3 length is 15 residues. Per the germline V gene, CDR1 is SGHAT and CDR2 is FQDESV (reference sequence). The V end lost 2 bases, the J end lost 1 base, and 9 bases lay between the germline ends. Full variable domain (missing parts from reference TRBV11-1 and TRBJ2-1): EAEVAQSPRYKITEKSQAVAFWCDPISGHATLYWYRQILGQGPELLVQFQDESVVDDSQLPKDRFSAERLKGVDSTLKIQPAELGDSAMYLCASSLMTVSYNEQFFGPGTRLTVL.

The count of this clonotype is one. This chain joins TRBV2 and TRBJ2-7; tentative D call: TRBD2 (5 bases). CDR3 length: 14 amino acids. The germline CDR1 and CDR2 sequences are SNHLY and FYNNEI. Trimming cost V 1 base and J 2 bases, with 9 bases left between them. CDR3 region: CASSEVFGAYEQYF. CDR3 in DNA: TGTGCCAGCAGTGAAGTTTTCGGGGCCTACGAGCAGTACTTC.

V is TRBV29-1 and J is TRBJ2-2; no clear D. The germline V and J ends were trimmed by 4 bases and 4 bases, with 7 bases remaining between them. The germline CDR1 and CDR2 sequences are SQVTM and ANQGSEA. The CDR3 spans 12 residues. The CDR3 DNA follows: TGCAGCGTTGTGGCCCTCACCGGGGAGCTGTTTTTT. Its translation: CSVVALTGELFF.

This chain links TRBV4-1 with TRBJ2-1; D unclear. Germline loops: CDR1 MGHRA, CDR2 YSYEKL. V was cut by 0 bases and J by 1 base, with 10 bases left in between. The CDR3 totals 16 residues. This CDR3 is CASSQENGASYNEQFF. DNA for the CDR3: TGCGCCAGCAGCCAAGAAAACGGAGCTTCCTACAATGAGCAGTTCTTC.

This clonotype has only one observation. The genes are TRBV6-1 and TRBJ1-1, with D possibly matching TRBD1 (5 bases). The ends were cut back, 8 bases at V and 0 bases at J, with 16 bases in the middle. The CDR3 is made up of 15 amino acids. In germline, CDR1 is MNHNS, CDR2 SASEGT. The CDR3 reads CASQLGDGLNTEAFF. CDR3 bases: TGTGCCAGCCAGTTGGGGGACGGTTTGAACACTGAAGCTTTCTTT.